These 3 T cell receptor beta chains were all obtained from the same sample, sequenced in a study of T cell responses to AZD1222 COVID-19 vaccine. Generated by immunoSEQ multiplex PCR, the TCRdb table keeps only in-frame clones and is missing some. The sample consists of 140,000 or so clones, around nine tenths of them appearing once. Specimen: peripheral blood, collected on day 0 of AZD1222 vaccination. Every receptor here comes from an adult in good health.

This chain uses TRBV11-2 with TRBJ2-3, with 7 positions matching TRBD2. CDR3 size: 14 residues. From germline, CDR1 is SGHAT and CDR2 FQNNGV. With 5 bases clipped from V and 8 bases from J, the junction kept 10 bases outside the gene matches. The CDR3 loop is CASSLGTTKSTQYF. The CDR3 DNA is TGTGCCAGCAGCCTCGGGACTACCAAGTCTACGCAGTATTTT.

CDR3 amino acids: CASSETGIYEQYF. The CDR3 DNA is TGTGCCAGCAGTGAAACAGGGATCTACGAGCAGTACTTC. V is TRBV13 and J is TRBJ2-7; a possible D gene is TRBD1 (6 bases). V was shortened by 6 bases and J by 3 bases, with 12 bases between the two germline ends. The CDR3 is 13 amino acids. CDR1 and CDR2 (germline): PRHDT, FYEKMQ (reference sequence).

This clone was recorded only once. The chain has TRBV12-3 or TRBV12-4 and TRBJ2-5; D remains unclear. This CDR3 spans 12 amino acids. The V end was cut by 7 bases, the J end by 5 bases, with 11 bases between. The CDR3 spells CASTASRETQYF. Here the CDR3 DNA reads TGTGCCAGCACCGCATCTCGGGAGACCCAGTACTTC.